What follows describes a single TCR beta chain. The CDR3 sequence is 14 residues long. V gave up 6 bases and J gave up 2 bases, with 13 bases separating them. CDR1 is MDHEN and CDR2 is SYDVKM in the germline V gene. This record comes from a study of cytomegalovirus exposure and HLA in healthy donors. Both 60 Vbeta primers and 13 Jbeta primers went into the PCR. Clones were read by immunoSEQ multiplex PCR, and TCRdb kept only the in-frame ones, dropping some. Seen here are roughly 120,000 clones, 75% to 85% observed once, and the top ten hold 10% to 12%. The genes are TRBV28 and TRBJ2-5; the D is unclear. The TCR was taken from a male donor in good health and CMV-seropositive. Source material: PBMCs. The CDR3 here is CASSSWAKQETQYF. DNA of the CDR3: TGTGCCAGCAGCTCCTGGGCAAAGCAAGAGACCCAGTACTTC. Together with reference TRBV28 and TRBJ2-5, the CDR3 gives the full variable domain: DVKVTQSSRYLVKRTGEKVFLECVQDMDHENMFWYRQDPGLGLRLIYFSYDVKMKEKGDIPEGYSVSREKKERFSLILESASTNQTSMYLCASSSWAKQETQYFGPGTRLLVL.